The rows below give T cell receptor beta chains drawn from one sample of a study of shared clonotypes between healthy human individuals. This table comes from immunoSEQ multiplex PCR, and its TCRdb copy is limited to in-frame clones, with some not included. The repertoire includes some 240,000 clones, over 60% of them detected once, and 8.5% to 14% sits in the top ten. Sequenced input: memory CD4+ T cells sorted from blood. These receptors all stem from a man between 25 and 39 years old in good health. Each CDR3 is given with its conserved first and last residue. A D gene is named only where the DNA matches it firmly. Clone size is shown for a subset of rows, as once, few, many or a class of expanded clone.

J,D,V,size,CDR3,DNA
TRBJ1-4,NA,TRBV18,NA,CASSPLRGPTNEKLFF,TGTGCCAGCTCACCTCTAAGGGGCCCAACTAATGAAAAACTGTTTTTT
TRBJ2-1,NA,TRBV7-2,NA,CASSLAAGSYNEQFF,TGTGCCAGCAGCTTAGCTGCAGGCTCCTACAATGAGCAGTTCTTC
TRBJ2-4,NA,TRBV10-3,few,CAISEDGNIQYF,TGTGCCATCAGTGAGGACGGAAACATTCAGTACTTC
TRBJ1-5,TRBD1,TRBV5-1,NA,CASSDTGGNQPQHF,TGCGCCAGCAGCGATACAGGGGGCAATCAGCCCCAGCATTTT
TRBJ1-3,NA,TRBV18,few,CASSLMGVGNSGNTIYF,TGTGCCAGCTCACTGATGGGAGTCGGAAACTCTGGAAACACCATATATTTT
TRBJ1-1,TRBD1,TRBV15,many,CATSRYRGGTEAFF,TGTGCCACCAGCAGATACAGGGGTGGCACTGAAGCTTTCTTT
TRBJ2-4,TRBD2,TRBV19,few,CASSKGLADAKNIQYF,TGTGCCAGTAGTAAGGGACTAGCGGACGCCAAAAACATTCAGTACTTC
TRBJ2-1,NA,TRBV2,NA,CASSRPSKGQITYNEQFF,TGTGCCAGCAGTCGGCCTTCGAAGGGACAAATAACCTACAATGAGCAGTTCTTC
TRBJ2-1,TRBD2,TRBV2,NA,CASSEAPSLAGLYNEQFF,TGTGCCAGCAGTGAAGCGCCTTCCCTAGCGGGACTCTACAATGAGCAGTTCTTC
TRBJ2-3,TRBD2,TRBV7-9,NA,CASSLAQGTRTDTQYF,TGTGCCAGCAGCTTAGCGCAGGGGACTAGGACAGATACGCAGTATTTT
TRBJ2-7,TRBD1,TRBV5-1,NA,CASSQKGKIKGASYEQYF,TGCGCCAGCAGCCAAAAAGGAAAAATTAAGGGGGCCTCCTACGAGCAGTACTTC
TRBJ2-2,NA,TRBV7-2,once,CASSSDAAVTGELFF,TGTGCCAGCAGCTCGGACGCGGCGGTCACCGGGGAGCTGTTTTTT
TRBJ1-1,NA,TRBV10-3,NA,CATGRGRTNTEAFF,TGTGCCACCGGACGGGGTCGAACGAACACTGAAGCTTTCTTT
TRBJ2-7,NA,TRBV5-4,NA,CASSLAVDLGEQYF,TGTGCCAGCAGCTTGGCCGTCGACCTGGGGGAGCAGTACTTC
TRBJ1-2,NA,TRBV28,NA,CASRLGGTQGRGYTF,TGTGCCAGCAGGTTAGGGGGGACCCAGGGTCGTGGCTACACCTTC
TRBJ2-5,TRBD2,TRBV28,NA,CASSLGGLAGGVWETQYF,TGTGCCAGCAGTTTAGGGGGACTAGCGGGAGGAGTATGGGAGACCCAGTACTTC
TRBJ2-3,NA,TRBV6-1,NA,CASSHAQGTDTQYF,TGTGCCAGCAGTCACGCCCAGGGGACAGATACGCAGTATTTT
TRBJ1-4,TRBD1,TRBV15,NA,CATSRVGTGNEKLFF,TGTGCCACCAGCAGAGTTGGGACAGGGAACGAAAAACTGTTTTTT
TRBJ2-3,TRBD2,TRBV11-3,NA,CASSAGTSGPTGTDTQYF,TGTGCCAGCAGCGCCGGGACTAGCGGGCCGACTGGCACAGATACGCAGTATTTT
TRBJ1-5,NA,TRBV6-6,few,CASTSPGSNQPQHF,TGTGCCAGCACGTCCCCAGGGAGCAATCAGCCCCAGCATTTT
TRBJ2-7,TRBD1,TRBV18,NA,CASSPGQGRYEQYF,TGTGCCAGCTCACCAGGACAGGGGAGGTACGAGCAGTACTTC
TRBJ1-5,NA,TRBV28,NA,CASSVRGEGNQPQHF,TGTGCCAGCAGTGTTAGGGGGGAAGGCAATCAGCCCCAGCATTTT
TRBJ2-3,TRBD2,TRBV2,NA,CASSPFTSGSRDTQYF,TGTGCCAGCAGCCCCTTCACTAGCGGGAGCAGGGATACGCAGTATTTT
TRBJ1-2,NA,TRBV28,NA,CASSSALYGYTF,TGTGCCAGCAGCTCAGCCCTATATGGCTACACCTTC
TRBJ2-7,NA,TRBV6-5,NA,CASSEHYEQYF,TGTGCCAGCAGTGAGCACTACGAGCAGTACTTC
TRBJ2-7,NA,TRBV11-2,NA,CASSPRQGSNTYEQYF,TGTGCCAGCAGCCCCCGCCAGGGATCTAACACCTACGAGCAGTACTTC
TRBJ1-1,TRBD1,TRBV19,few,CASSLTGGYTEAFF,TGTGCCAGTAGCCTGACAGGGGGCTACACTGAAGCTTTCTTT
TRBJ2-3,TRBD1,TRBV19,NA,CASSPGHRGSTDTQYF,TGTGCCAGTAGCCCGGGACACAGGGGGAGCACAGATACGCAGTATTTT
TRBJ2-1,NA,TRBV28,few,CASSSEGVGDEQFF,TGTGCCAGCAGTTCCGAGGGAGTGGGGGATGAGCAGTTCTTC
TRBJ1-2,NA,TRBV5-4,NA,CASSLDRNNYGYTF,TGTGCCAGCAGCTTGGACAGGAATAACTATGGCTACACCTTC
TRBJ2-7,NA,TRBV29-1,NA,CSVWDPDVYEQYF,TGCAGCGTGTGGGACCCTGACGTCTACGAGCAGTACTTC
TRBJ1-1,TRBD1,TRBV6-4,NA,CASSPDRGSTEAFF,TGTGCCAGCAGTCCCGACAGGGGGAGTACTGAAGCTTTCTTT
TRBJ1-4,NA,TRBV4-3,NA,CASSLKPPWAGTTTNEKLFF,TGCGCCAGCAGCCTAAAACCCCCCTGGGCGGGAACAACAACTAATGAAAAACTGTTTTTT
TRBJ2-2,NA,TRBV5-4,NA,CASSLGVRNTGELFF,TGTGCCAGCAGCTTAGGAGTCCGAAACACCGGGGAGCTGTTTTTT
TRBJ2-1,NA,TRBV11-2,NA,CASLASRVVNEQFF,TGTGCCAGCCTCGCGTCCAGGGTCGTCAATGAGCAGTTCTTC
TRBJ2-3,NA,TRBV14,NA,CASSQDLSGVSRADTQYF,TGTGCCAGCAGCCAAGATCTTAGCGGAGTATCTCGAGCGGATACGCAGTATTTT
TRBJ2-7,NA,TRBV6-1,few,CASSELGNVHEQYF,TGTGCCAGCAGTGAGCTAGGGAATGTCCACGAGCAGTACTTC
TRBJ2-5,TRBD2,TRBV7-7,NA,CASSLAPSGGAQYF,TGTGCTAGCAGCTTAGCCCCTAGCGGGGGGGCGCAGTACTTC
TRBJ1-5,NA,TRBV7-2,NA,CASSLGSGGQPQHF,TGTGCCAGCAGCTTAGGTTCCGGCGGTCAGCCCCAGCATTTT
TRBJ2-1,TRBD2,TRBV7-3,NA,CASSLSSGLYNEQFF,TGTGCCAGCAGCTTATCTAGCGGACTCTACAATGAGCAGTTCTTC
TRBJ2-1,NA,TRBV5-1,NA,CASSFTSHGDHEQFF,TGCGCCAGCAGCTTCACTAGCCACGGGGACCATGAGCAGTTCTTC
TRBJ1-2,TRBD1,TRBV29-1,NA,CSVALWQGASGYTF,TGCAGCGTTGCTCTTTGGCAGGGGGCATCTGGCTACACCTTC
TRBJ1-5,NA,TRBV6-1,NA,CASTNRVSNQPQHF,TGTGCCAGCACAAACAGGGTTAGCAATCAGCCCCAGCATTTT
TRBJ1-1,NA,TRBV5-3,NA,CARSLVGAGTEAFF,TGTGCCAGAAGCTTGGTGGGCGCCGGCACTGAAGCTTTCTTT
TRBJ2-1,TRBD2,TRBV4-3,NA,CASSQDLSASGSVEQFF,TGCGCCAGCAGCCAAGATCTAAGCGCTAGCGGGAGTGTTGAGCAGTTCTTC